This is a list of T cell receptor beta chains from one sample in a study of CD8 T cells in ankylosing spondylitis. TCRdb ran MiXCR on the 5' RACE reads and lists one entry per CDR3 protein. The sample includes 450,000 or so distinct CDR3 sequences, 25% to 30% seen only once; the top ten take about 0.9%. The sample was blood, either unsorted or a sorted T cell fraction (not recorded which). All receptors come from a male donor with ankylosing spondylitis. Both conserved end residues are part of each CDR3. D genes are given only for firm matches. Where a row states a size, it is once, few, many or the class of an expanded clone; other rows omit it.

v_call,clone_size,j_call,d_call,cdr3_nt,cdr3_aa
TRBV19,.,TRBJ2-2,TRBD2,TGTGCCAGTACCCCGGCTAGCGGGAGTGCCGGGGAGCTGTTTTTT,CASTPASGSAGELFF
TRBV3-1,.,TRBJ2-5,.,TGTGCCAGCAGCCATTTGACAGGAACCTTCCAAGAGACCCAGTACTTC,CASSHLTGTFQETQYF
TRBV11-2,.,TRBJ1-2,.,TGTGCCAGCAGCTTAGGACAGGTGACGGGTGGCTACACCTTC,CASSLGQVTGGYTF
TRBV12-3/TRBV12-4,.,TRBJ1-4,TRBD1,TGTGCCAGCAGTCGGATGGACAGGACTAATGAAAAACTGTTTTTT,CASSRMDRTNEKLFF
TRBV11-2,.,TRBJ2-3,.,TGTGCCAGCAGCTTCAACCTAGCAAACCCCGCAGATACGCAGTATTTT,CASSFNLANPADTQYF
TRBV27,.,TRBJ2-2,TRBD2,TGTGCCAGCAGCCTAGCGGGACGAACAATCGGGGAGCTGTTTTTT,CASSLAGRTIGELFF
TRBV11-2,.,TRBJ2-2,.,TGTGCCAGCGAGGGGCTAGCGAGTAACACCGGGGAGCTGTTTTTT,CASEGLASNTGELFF
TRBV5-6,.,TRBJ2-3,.,TGTGCCAGCAGCTGGTCGGGAACTTATAGCACAGATACGCAGTATTTT,CASSWSGTYSTDTQYF
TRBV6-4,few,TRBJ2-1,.,TGTGCCAGCAATGAAGAATTGGGCTACAATGAGCAGTTCTTC,CASNEELGYNEQFF
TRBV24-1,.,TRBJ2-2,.,TGTGCCACCGGAGGGAGGACAAACACCGGGGAGCTGTTTTTT,CATGGRTNTGELFF
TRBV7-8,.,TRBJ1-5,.,TGTGCTTGGATTGACCAGCCCCAGCATTTT,CAWIDQPQHF
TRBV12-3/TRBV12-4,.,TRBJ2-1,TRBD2,TGTGCCAGCTCCCCTAGCGGGAAGGATGGGCTTTACAATGAGCAGTTCTTC,CASSPSGKDGLYNEQFF
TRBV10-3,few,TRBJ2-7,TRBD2,TGTGCCATCAGCTGGACTAGCGGGAGTGCCTACGAGCAGTACTTC,CAISWTSGSAYEQYF
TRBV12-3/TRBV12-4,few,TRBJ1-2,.,TGTGCCAGCAGCTCGGGGGGTAGCTATGGCTACACCTTC,CASSSGGSYGYTF